This TCR beta chain is drawn from a study of T-cell reconstitution after alpha-beta-depleted transplantation in children. Overall study results and limits: At around two months after transplant, the alpha-beta T cells were reportedly derived from several hundred expanded clones that came from non-depleted graft cells. Surviving recipient T cells and intrathymic progenitors accounted for some patients' high TCRbeta diversity at day 60. After one year, T-cell counts and TCRbeta diversity mostly came from new T cells.

The library targeted TCRbeta and was prepared with unique molecular identifiers. In TCRdb, the PCR reads were re-called with MiXCR into one record per CDR3 protein. The table lists about 160,000 distinct CDR3 sequences, more than 9.5% of them singletons. Trimming stripped 8 bases from V and 6 bases from J, with 17 bases between. The CDR3 contains 13 residues. Germline CDR1 is MNHNS and CDR2 is SASEGT. This clonotype occurred many times. The antigen remains unidentified. Here the sequenced sample was PBMCs, taken before TCRalphabeta/CD19-depleted stem cell transplant. The TCR was taken from a boy younger than 10 with acute myeloid leukemia, due to receive a stem cell transplant. The genes are TRBV6-1 and TRBJ2-7; tentatively, D is TRBD1 or TRBD2 (6 bases each). CDR3 amino acids: CASGRQGTGEQYF. CDR3 nucleotides: TGTGCCAGCGGACGCCAGGGGACTGGCGAGCAGTACTTC.